These 2 T cell receptor beta chains share one sample of origin, sequenced in a study of blood T cell repertoires in COVID-19. This table comes from immunoSEQ multiplex PCR, and its TCRdb copy is limited to in-frame clones, with some not included. Here the sample spans around 250,000 clones, approximately 84% being singletons. The source material was PBMCs or T cells enriched from blood (not recorded which). The receptor set was obtained from a man aged 50 or older who had recovered from COVID-19.

Only one count was recorded for this clone. This chain joins TRBV12-3 or TRBV12-4 and TRBJ2-7; D gene uncertain. V lost 3 bases and J 4 bases, leaving 10 bases between the germline ends. CDR3 size: 13 residues. This chain's CDR3 is CASSFGRVYEQYF. Written as DNA, the CDR3 is TGTGCCAGCAGTTTTGGCCGGGTGTACGAGCAGTACTTC.

This rearrangement joins TRBV12-3 or TRBV12-4 to TRBJ2-7; possible D gene TRBD1, 6 bases. CDR3 length: 13 amino acids. Deletions cut 6 bases from V and 0 bases from J, with 9 bases between. The CDR3 sequence is CASSIQGSYEQYF. The DNA of the CDR3 is TGTGCCAGCAGCATACAGGGCTCCTACGAGCAGTACTTC.